In this sample, the clone carrying this T cell receptor beta chain turned up a few times. What it recognizes is unknown. The source of the sample is a study of beta chain features in type 1 diabetes. Study-wide findings and caveats: Within each of all four CD4+ subsets, Type 1 diabetes patients had TCRB CDR3s that were moderately but significantly shorter. In comparison with healthy donors, patients had naive, central memory and Treg TCRB repertoires that appeared more similar.

Every isolated RNA sample was fully reverse transcribed, so sequencing captured expressed TCRB transcripts. Assay used: immunoSEQ multiplex PCR; TCRdb lists only in-frame clones, some missing. This repertoire shows 250,000 or so clones, more than 11% found once; its top ten account for roughly 0.019%. Germline CDR1 SGHTA, CDR2 FQGNSA. This CDR3 has 13 amino acids. Trimming pared 1 base from V and 3 bases from J, leaving 7 bases between. This TCR was sampled from a man aged 25-45 years with type 1 diabetes. Material: naive CD4+ T cells from blood. The chain employs TRBV7-2 and TRBJ2-7; D uncertain. This CDR3 reads CASSLDTSYEQYF. The CDR3, as DNA: TGTGCCAGCAGCTTAGACACCAGCTACGAGCAGTACTTC.